The entry below describes one T cell receptor beta chain. Antigen specificity is unknown. The table came from immunoSEQ multiplex PCR; TCRdb's copy has only in-frame clones and leaves some out. The table shows 10,000 to 12,000 clones, with roughly three fifths occurring only once. This entry belongs to a study of radiation and T cells in renal cell carcinoma. Study conclusions and caveats: Sampling covered only about 1 g of each tumor. Compared with controls, irradiated tumors showed greater TCR clonality. Compared with controls, irradiated tumors had more, larger dominant CDR3 motifs.

The treatment is: treatment-naive control, cytoreductive nephrectomy. This renal cell carcinoma was of the clear cell type. The CDR3 extends over 12 amino acids. The germline V gene encodes CDR1 LNHDA and CDR2 SQIVND (reference sequence). Trimming cost V 4 bases and J 10 bases, with 11 bases left between them. This sequence joins TRBV19 and TRBJ2-1; D is possibly TRBD2 (6 bases). The sequences come from tumor tissue, collected from a patient whose treatment was nephrectomy without radiotherapy. This TCR derives from a man in his forties with renal cell carcinoma. The CDR3 DNA reads TGTGCCAGTAGTACGACTAGGTCCGAGCAGTTCTTC. Translated, it gives CASSTTRSEQFF. Combining the CDR3 with reference TRBV19 and TRBJ2-1 gives the whole variable domain DGGITQSPKYLFRKEGQNVTLSCEQNLNHDAMYWYRQDPGQGLRLIYYSQIVNDFQKGDIAEGYSVSREKKESFPLTVTSAQKNPTAFYLCASSTTRSEQFFGPGTRLTVL.